A single sample gave rise to the 27 T cell receptor beta chains below, sequenced in a study of cytomegalovirus exposure and HLA in healthy donors. This PCR relied on a set of 60 Vbeta primers and 13 Jbeta primers. Here immunoSEQ multiplex PCR was the method, and the copy in TCRdb shows in-frame clones only, minus some. The profile shows roughly 61,000 clones, 70% to 90% of them singletons. The sequenced sample consisted of PBMCs. Every receptor here comes from a male donor in good health and CMV-seronegative.

The genes are TRBV7-9 and TRBJ2-7; D is possibly TRBD1 (6 bases). CDR3 length: 14 amino acids. V shed 8 bases and J shed 5 bases, with 19 bases lying between them. The germline V gene has CDR1 SEHNR and CDR2 FQNEAQ (reference sequence). The CDR3 is CASVPQGLIHEQYF. In nucleotides, the CDR3 is TGTGCCAGCGTACCACAGGGTTTAATCCACGAGCAGTACTTC.

The chain uses TRBV7-2 and TRBJ2-6, with D possibly matching TRBD1 (5 bases). Germline V gives CDR1 SGHTA, CDR2 FQGNSA. With 5 bases removed from V and 0 bases from J, the gap between germline ends came to 11 bases. This CDR3 has 16 residues. The CDR3 here is CASSQQVSSGANVLTF. The CDR3 nucleotides are TGTGCCAGCAGCCAACAGGTTAGCTCTGGGGCCAACGTCCTGACTTTC.

The rearrangement uses TRBV2 and TRBJ2-1; D might be TRBD1 (5 bases). Germline V gene data show CDR1 as SNHLY and CDR2 as FYNNEI. Trimming took 5 bases from V and 2 from J, leaving 13 bases between them. CDR3 size: 15 residues. This CDR3 reads CASSRGQGTYNEQFF. The CDR3 DNA follows: TGTGCCAGCAGTCGAGGCCAGGGAACCTACAATGAGCAGTTCTTC.

V and J are TRBV4-3 and TRBJ1-2, with 7 bases fitting TRBD1. With 4 bases clipped from V and 7 bases from J, the junction kept 6 bases outside the gene matches. Germline CDR1 reads LGHNA; CDR2 reads YSLEER. CDR3 length equals 13 residues. This CDR3 is CASSPDRAAGYTF. The CDR3 DNA follows: TGCGCCAGCAGCCCCGACAGGGCGGCTGGCTACACCTTC.

This chain joins TRBV19 and TRBJ2-1, with TRBD1 matching 9 bases. J gave up 4 bases and V 2 bases, and 3 bases lay outside the gene matches. Germline CDR1 and CDR2: LNHDA and SQIVND (reference sequence). The CDR3 extends over 15 amino acids. The CDR3 DNA sequence: TGTGCCAGTAGTATATTGACAGGGGGGTACAATGAGCAGTTCTTC. Protein: CASSILTGGYNEQFF.

The V and J genes are TRBV9 and TRBJ2-2; 16 bases align to TRBD2. Germline CDR1 and CDR2: SGDLS and YYNGEE. The CDR3 runs 17 residues. The V and J ends lost 2 bases and 6 bases, in that order; junction bases with no gene match: 4. CDR3 coding DNA: TGTGCCAGCAGCGTGATGGGGACTAGCGGGGGGGCCGGGGAGCTGTTTTTT. This encodes CASSVMGTSGGAGELFF.

CDR3 protein: CASRVDRADGELFF. In DNA, the CDR3 is TGTGCCAGCAGAGTGGACAGGGCGGACGGGGAGCTGTTTTTT. The chain joins TRBV25-1 to TRBJ2-2; 8 bases fit TRBD1. Germline values: CDR1 MGHDK, CDR2 SYGVNS. Trimming removed 6 bases from V and 7 bases from J; junction bases left unmatched: 7. The CDR3 contains 14 residues. Drawing the rest from reference TRBV25-1 and TRBJ2-2, the complete variable domain is EADIYQTPRYLVIGTGKKITLECSQTMGHDKMYWYQQDPGMELHLIHYSYGVNSTEKGDLSSESTVSRIRTEHFPLTLESARPSHTSQYLCASRVDRADGELFFGEGSRLTVL.

This chain connects TRBV7-2 to TRBJ1-1, with D tentatively TRBD1 (5 bases). CDR1 and CDR2 from the germline V gene are SGHTA and FQGNSA. Trimming took 1 base from V and 1 from J, leaving 10 bases between them. The CDR3 is 15 residues long. The CDR3 spells CASSLVGQGNTEAFF. The CDR3 DNA reads TGTGCCAGCAGCTTAGTGGGTCAGGGGAACACTGAAGCTTTCTTT.

The chain joins TRBV9 to TRBJ1-2; maybe TRBD1 (6 bases). The CDR3 runs 15 residues. Trimming removed 0 bases from V and 3 bases from J, with 12 bases in between. Germline lookup yields CDR1 SGDLS and CDR2 YYNGEE. Written as DNA, the CDR3 is TGTGCCAGCAGCGTAGGGACGAACAGGGACTATGGCTACACCTTC. Translating gives CASSVGTNRDYGYTF.

The chain has TRBV19 and TRBJ2-2, with 12 bases matching TRBD1. From germline, CDR1 is LNHDA and CDR2 SQIVND (reference sequence). V lost 8 bases, J lost 4 bases, and 11 bases stayed unmatched. The CDR3 contains 17 residues. This CDR3 is CASRPGQGAFRTGELFF. The CDR3 DNA is TGTGCCAGTCGTCCGGGACAGGGGGCTTTTCGCACCGGGGAGCTGTTTTTT.

The rearrangement joins TRBV6-5 to TRBJ2-4; D unclear. V lost 6 bases and J 3 bases, leaving 15 bases between the germline ends. Germline V gene lookup returns CDR1 MNHEY and CDR2 SVGAGI. The CDR3 has 15 amino acids. CDR3 sequence reads: CASSPQSADKNIQYF. The CDR3 DNA sequence: TGTGCCAGCAGCCCTCAGTCCGCGGACAAAAACATTCAGTACTTC.

V is TRBV2 and J is TRBJ2-1, with TRBD1 matching 7 bases. Germline V gene sequence: CDR1 SNHLY, CDR2 FYNNEI. With V trimmed by 8 bases and J by 2 bases, 9 bases remained unmatched. CDR3 size: 15 residues. The CDR3 sequence: CASGKTGRPYNEQFF. Here the CDR3 DNA reads TGTGCCAGCGGCAAGACAGGGAGACCCTACAATGAGCAGTTCTTC.

The chain combines TRBV4-2 with TRBJ1-1; no reliable D call. Per the germline V gene, CDR1 is LGHNA and CDR2 is YNFKEQ. The CDR3 covers 14 residues. V was cut by 0 bases and J by 9 bases, with 14 bases left in between. The CDR3, as DNA: TGTGCCAGCAGCCAAGATTTTGAAAGACTTAAAGCTTTCTTT. This sequence encodes CASSQDFERLKAFF.

The chain carries TRBV7-2 and TRBJ2-1; weak D call: TRBD2 (6 bases). The CDR3 totals 13 residues. Germline V gives CDR1 SGHTA, CDR2 FQGNSA. Trimming left V 2 bases short and J 12 bases short, with 14 bases between. CDR3 region: CASSLKGLHLQFF. The CDR3 bases are TGTGCCAGCAGCTTAAAGGGACTCCATCTGCAGTTCTTC.

V is TRBV6-1 and J is TRBJ1-4; 7 nucleotides agree with TRBD1. V gave up 5 bases and J gave up 5 bases; unmatched junction bases: 8. The CDR3 has 15 residues. Germline assignment: CDR1 MNHNS and CDR2 SASEGT. The DNA of the CDR3 is TGTGCCAGCAGTAGAGACAGGGAGCCCAATGAAAAACTGTTTTTT. Protein product: CASSRDREPNEKLFF.

This chain joins TRBV11-1 and TRBJ2-5, with D maybe TRBD2 (6 bases). Germline V gene data show CDR1 as SGHAT and CDR2 as FQDESV (reference sequence). Trimming stripped 5 bases from V and 1 base from J, with 11 bases between. The CDR3 has 14 amino acids. The CDR3 region is CASSKRAIQETQYF. As DNA, the CDR3 is TGTGCCAGCAGCAAGCGGGCGATCCAAGAGACCCAGTACTTC.

This chain joins TRBV6-4 and TRBJ2-2; 8 bases map to TRBD1. Per the germline V gene, CDR1 is MRHNA and CDR2 is SNTAGT. This CDR3 is 13 amino acids long. Trimming cost V 6 bases and J 6 bases; bases outside gene matches: 3. The CDR3 nucleotides are TGTGCCAGCAGGGACAGGGAGGCCGGGGAGCTGTTTTTT. Translating it yields CASRDREAGELFF.

V and J are TRBV29-1 and TRBJ1-2; D perhaps matches TRBD1 (6 bases). The length of the CDR3 is 10 residues. V was clipped by 6 bases and J by 10 bases, with 12 bases between them. Per germline, CDR1 SQVTM and CDR2 ANQGSEA. The CDR3 here is CSVVTGTYTF. The DNA of the CDR3 is TGCAGCGTAGTCACAGGGACCTACACCTTC. The variable domain in full, completed from reference TRBV29-1 and TRBJ1-2, reads SAVISQKPSRDICQRGTSLTIQCQVDSQVTMMFWYRQQPGQSLTLIATANQGSEATYESGFVIDKFPISRPNLTFSTLTVSNMSPEDSSIYLCSVVTGTYTFGSGTRLTVV.

The rearrangement links TRBV7-6 to TRBJ1-3, with D perhaps matching TRBD1 (6 bases). This CDR3 has 15 residues. Germline CDR1 SGHVS, CDR2 FNYEAQ. V lost 6 bases to trimming and J lost 4 bases, with 16 bases between them. Written as DNA, the CDR3 is TGTGCCAGCAGTTCAGGGGTTATGGGCGGAAACACCATATATTTT. This sequence encodes CASSSGVMGGNTIYF. Full variable domain (remainder filled in from reference TRBV7-6 and TRBJ1-3): GAGVSQSPRYKVTKRGQDVALRCDPISGHVSLYWYRQALGQGPEFLTYFNYEAQQDKSGLPNDRFSAERPEGSISTLTIQRTEQRDSAMYRCASSSGVMGGNTIYFGEGSWLTVV.

This chain links TRBV29-1 with TRBJ1-2; D unclear. Germline V gives CDR1 SQVTM, CDR2 ANQGSEA. This CDR3 is built from 10 residues. Deletions cut 0 bases from V and 7 bases from J, with 3 bases between. The CDR3 bases are TGCAGCGTTGAAGATCTTGGCTACACCTTC. Translation gives CSVEDLGYTF.

The chain has TRBV7-3 and TRBJ2-7; D is perhaps TRBD2 (6 bases). The V gene lost 3 bases and the J gene lost 4 bases, with 19 bases spanning the gap. Germline CDR1 is SGHTA and CDR2 is FQGTGA. The CDR3 is 16 amino acids. DNA for the CDR3: TGTGCCAGCAGCTTGGGCCCCTTGAGGGCGGGGTACGAGCAGTACTTC. This codes for CASSLGPLRAGYEQYF.

For the CDR3, the DNA is TGTGCCAGCAGCCCTCCCGGACAGGGTTTCTATGGCTACACCTTC. Protein: CASSPPGQGFYGYTF. The rearrangement links TRBV28 to TRBJ1-2; 8 bases fit TRBD1. This CDR3 region has 15 residues. Trimming removed 6 bases from V and 4 bases from J; junction bases left unmatched: 10. Germline-derived CDR1 and CDR2 are MDHEN and SYDVKM.

The CDR3 nucleotides are TGTGCCTGGAGTGTTGCGGGGGGGCCCGGGGAGCTGTTTTTT. It yields the protein CAWSVAGGPGELFF. The chain employs TRBV30 and TRBJ2-2, with TRBD2 identical over 9 bases. V lost 0 bases, J lost 6 bases, and 2 bases stayed unmatched. Per germline, CDR1 GTSNPN and CDR2 SVGIG (reference sequence). This CDR3 is built from 14 residues.

This chain uses TRBV14 with TRBJ1-2; 7 bases line up with TRBD1. J was trimmed by 8 bases and V by 3 bases; bases with no gene match: 6. This CDR3 has 13 residues. Germline V lookup: CDR1 SGHDN, CDR2 FVKESK. The CDR3 loop reads CASSQARDRGYTF. In DNA, the CDR3 is TGTGCCAGCAGCCAGGCCCGGGACAGAGGCTACACCTTC. Filled out from reference TRBV14 and TRBJ1-2, the complete variable domain reads EAGVTQFPSHSVIEKGQTVTLRCDPISGHDNLYWYRRVMGKEIKFLLHFVKESKQDESGMPNNRFLAERTGGTYSTLKVQPAELEDSGVYFCASSQARDRGYTFGSGTRLTVV.

The chain joins TRBV29-1 to TRBJ1-2, with D possibly TRBD1 on 5 matching bases. There are 14 residues in the CDR3. Germline values: CDR1 SQVTM, CDR2 ANQGSEA. Trimming removed 5 bases at V and 2 bases at J, with 15 bases between. CDR3 nucleotides: TGCAGCGTTCTATCGCGGGGGACCAACTATGGCTACACCTTC. Translated: CSVLSRGTNYGYTF.

The chain uses TRBV23-1 and TRBJ1-2; no definite D call. TRBV23-1 is noted as an ORF with a role that remains uncertain. V shed 4 bases and J shed 4 bases, with 19 bases lying between them. This CDR3 spans 16 amino acids. Written as DNA, the CDR3 is TGCGCCAGCAGTCCTTCACCGCCGCACTTTCCCTATGGCTACACCTTC. This encodes CASSPSPPHFPYGYTF.

V and J are TRBV5-5 and TRBJ2-7; perhaps TRBD2 as D (6 bases). The germline V gene has CDR1 SGHKS and CDR2 YYEKEE (reference sequence). This CDR3 is built from 16 residues. Between the trimmed V and J ends, which lost 3 bases and 9 bases, there was a span of 25 bases. The CDR3 sequence: CASSWRGSSDLRGQYF. The DNA for the CDR3 is TGTGCCAGCAGCTGGAGGGGCTCCAGCGATTTACGAGGGCAGTACTTC. Variable domain in full (rest from reference TRBV5-5 and TRBJ2-7): DAGVTQSPTHLIKTRGQQVTLRCSPISGHKSVSWYQQVLGQGPQFIFQYYEKEERGRGNFPDRFSARQFPNYSSELNVNALLLGDSALYLCASSWRGSSDLRGQYFGPGTRLTVT.